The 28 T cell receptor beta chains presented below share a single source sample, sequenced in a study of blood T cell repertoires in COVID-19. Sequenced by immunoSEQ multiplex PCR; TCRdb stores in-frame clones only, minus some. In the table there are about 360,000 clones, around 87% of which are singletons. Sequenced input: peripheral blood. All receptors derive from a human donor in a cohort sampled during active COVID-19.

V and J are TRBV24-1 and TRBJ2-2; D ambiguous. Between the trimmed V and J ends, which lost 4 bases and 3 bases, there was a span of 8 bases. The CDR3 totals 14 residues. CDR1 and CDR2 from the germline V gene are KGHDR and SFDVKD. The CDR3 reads CATSELTDTGELFF. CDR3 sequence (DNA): TGTGCCACCAGTGAACTCACCGACACCGGGGAGCTGTTTTTT.

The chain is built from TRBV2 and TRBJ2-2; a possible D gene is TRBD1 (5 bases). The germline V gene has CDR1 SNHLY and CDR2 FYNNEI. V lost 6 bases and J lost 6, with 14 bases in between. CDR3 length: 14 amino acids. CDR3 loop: CASRDKDGPGELFF. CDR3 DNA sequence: TGTGCCAGCAGGGACAAGGATGGCCCCGGGGAGCTGTTTTTT.

The CDR3 loop is CASSEARGQGIGYTF. CDR3 in DNA: TGTGCCAGCAGTGAAGCGCGAGGACAGGGTATTGGCTACACCTTC. The V gene is TRBV2, the J gene TRBJ1-2, with 8 bases fitting TRBD1. There are 15 residues in the CDR3. Trimming removed 0 bases from V and 7 bases from J; junction bases left unmatched: 7. In germline, CDR1 is SNHLY, CDR2 FYNNEI.

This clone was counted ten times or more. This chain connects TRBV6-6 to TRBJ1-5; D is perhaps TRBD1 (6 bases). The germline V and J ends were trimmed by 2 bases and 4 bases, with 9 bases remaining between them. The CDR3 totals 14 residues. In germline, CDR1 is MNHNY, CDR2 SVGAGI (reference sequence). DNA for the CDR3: TGTGCCAGCAGTTACCGACAGGCAAATCAGCCCCAGCATTTT. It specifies CASSYRQANQPQHF.

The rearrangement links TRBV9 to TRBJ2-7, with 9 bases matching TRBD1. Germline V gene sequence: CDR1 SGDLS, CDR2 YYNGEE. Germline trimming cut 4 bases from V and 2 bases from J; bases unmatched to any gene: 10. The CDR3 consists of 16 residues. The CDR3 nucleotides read TGTGCCAGCAGCCCCACGGACCGACAGGGGGCCTACGAGCAGTACTTC. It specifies CASSPTDRQGAYEQYF.

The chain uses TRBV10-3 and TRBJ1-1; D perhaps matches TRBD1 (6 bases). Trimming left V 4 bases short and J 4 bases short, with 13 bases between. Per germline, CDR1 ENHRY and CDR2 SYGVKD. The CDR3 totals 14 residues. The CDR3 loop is CAISVQGQFTEAFF. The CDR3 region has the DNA TGTGCCATCAGTGTACAGGGCCAGTTCACTGAAGCTTTCTTT.

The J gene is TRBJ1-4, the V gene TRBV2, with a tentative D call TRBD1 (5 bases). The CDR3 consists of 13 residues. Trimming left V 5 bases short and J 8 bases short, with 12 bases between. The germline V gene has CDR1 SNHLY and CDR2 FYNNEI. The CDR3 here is CASSSGFEEKLFF. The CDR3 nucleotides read TGTGCCAGCAGTTCAGGGTTTGAGGAAAAACTGTTTTTT.

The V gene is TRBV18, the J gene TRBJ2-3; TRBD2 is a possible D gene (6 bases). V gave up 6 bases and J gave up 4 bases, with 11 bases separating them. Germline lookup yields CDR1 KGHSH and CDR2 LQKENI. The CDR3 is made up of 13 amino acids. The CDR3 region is CASSRDSADTQYF. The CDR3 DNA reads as TGTGCCAGCTCGCGGGACTCCGCAGATACGCAGTATTTT.

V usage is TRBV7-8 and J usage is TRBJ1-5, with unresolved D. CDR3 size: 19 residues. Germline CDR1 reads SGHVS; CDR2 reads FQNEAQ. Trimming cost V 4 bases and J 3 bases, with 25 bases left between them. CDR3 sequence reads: CASSSSMIESTSLNQPQHF. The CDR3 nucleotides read TGTGCCAGCAGCTCCTCCATGATTGAGAGCACGTCTCTCAATCAGCCCCAGCATTTT.

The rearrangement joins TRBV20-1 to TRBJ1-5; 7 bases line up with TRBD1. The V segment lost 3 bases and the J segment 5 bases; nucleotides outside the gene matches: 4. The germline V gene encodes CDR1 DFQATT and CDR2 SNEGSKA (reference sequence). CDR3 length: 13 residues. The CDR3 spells CSASGTEDQPQHF. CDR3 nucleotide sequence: TGCAGTGCTAGTGGGACAGAGGATCAGCCCCAGCATTTT.

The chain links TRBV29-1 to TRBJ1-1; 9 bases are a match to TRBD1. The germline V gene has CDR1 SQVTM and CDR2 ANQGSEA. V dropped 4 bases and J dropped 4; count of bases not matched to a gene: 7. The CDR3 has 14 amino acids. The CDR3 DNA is TGCAGCGTTGTGGTGACAGGGGGGATCACTGAAGCTTTCTTT. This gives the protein CSVVVTGGITEAFF. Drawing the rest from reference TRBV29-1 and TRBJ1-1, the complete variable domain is SAVISQKPSRDICQRGTSLTIQCQVDSQVTMMFWYRQQPGQSLTLIATANQGSEATYESGFVIDKFPISRPNLTFSTLTVSNMSPEDSSIYLCSVVVTGGITEAFFGQGTRLTVV.

CDR3 loop: CASSRGHPPGRYNSPLHF. The CDR3 DNA is TGTGCCAGCTCTCGGGGACATCCCCCCGGCAGGTATAATTCACCCCTCCACTTT. The chain joins TRBV18 to TRBJ1-6, with a tentative D call TRBD1 (6 bases). CDR3 length: 18 amino acids. V was trimmed by 6 bases and J by 4 bases, leaving 22 bases between them. In germline, CDR1 is KGHSH, CDR2 LQKENI.

The CDR3: CASSLRTRSSGETQYF. The CDR3 DNA is TGTGCCAGCAGCCTCAGGACTAGGTCCTCCGGAGAGACCCAGTACTTC. The rearrangement uses TRBV11-2 and TRBJ2-5; TRBD2 matches 7 bases. The CDR3 consists of 16 residues. CDR1 SGHAT and CDR2 FQNNGV come from the germline V gene. The J segment lost 4 bases and the V segment lost 5 bases, leaving 13 bases of the junction unmatched.

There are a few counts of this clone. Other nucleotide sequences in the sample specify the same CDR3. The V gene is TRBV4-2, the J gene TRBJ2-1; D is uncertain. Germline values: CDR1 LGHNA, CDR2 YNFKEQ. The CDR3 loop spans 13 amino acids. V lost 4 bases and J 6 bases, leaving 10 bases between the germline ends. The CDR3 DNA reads TGTGCCAGCAGCCGTCGAGGCGGCAATGAGCAGTTCTTC. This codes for CASSRRGGNEQFF.

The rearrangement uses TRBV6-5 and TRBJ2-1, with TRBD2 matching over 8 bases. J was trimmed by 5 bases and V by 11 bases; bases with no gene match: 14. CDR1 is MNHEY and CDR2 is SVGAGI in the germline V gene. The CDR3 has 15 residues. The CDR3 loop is CAAHGGGRSDNEQFF. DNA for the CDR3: TGTGCCGCTCATGGAGGCGGGAGGTCGGACAATGAGCAGTTCTTC.

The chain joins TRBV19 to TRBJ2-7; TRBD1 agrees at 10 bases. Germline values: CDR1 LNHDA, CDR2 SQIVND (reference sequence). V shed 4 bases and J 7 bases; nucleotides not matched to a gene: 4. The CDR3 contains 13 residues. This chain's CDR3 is CASSRQGASEQYF. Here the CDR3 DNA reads TGTGCCAGTAGTAGACAGGGGGCGAGTGAGCAGTACTTC. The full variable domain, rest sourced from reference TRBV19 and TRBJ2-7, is DGGITQSPKYLFRKEGQNVTLSCEQNLNHDAMYWYRQDPGQGLRLIYYSQIVNDFQKGDIAEGYSVSREKKESFPLTVTSAQKNPTAFYLCASSRQGASEQYFGPGTRLTVT.

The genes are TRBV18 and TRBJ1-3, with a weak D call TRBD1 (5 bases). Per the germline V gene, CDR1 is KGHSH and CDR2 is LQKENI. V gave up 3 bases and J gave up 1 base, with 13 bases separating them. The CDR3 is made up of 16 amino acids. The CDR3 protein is CASSPGEGESGNTIYF. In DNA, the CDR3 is TGTGCCAGCTCACCGGGCGAAGGGGAATCTGGAAACACCATATATTTT. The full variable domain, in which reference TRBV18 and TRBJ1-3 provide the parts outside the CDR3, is NAGVMQNPRHLVRRRGQEARLRCSPMKGHSHVYWYRQLPEEGLKFMVYLQKENIIDESGMPKERFSAEFPKEGPSILRIQQVVRGDSAAYFCASSPGEGESGNTIYFGEGSWLTVV.

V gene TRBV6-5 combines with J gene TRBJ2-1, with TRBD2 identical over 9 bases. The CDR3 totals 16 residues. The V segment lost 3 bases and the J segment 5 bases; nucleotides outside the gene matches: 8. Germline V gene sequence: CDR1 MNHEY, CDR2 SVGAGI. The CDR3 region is CASSYSSGSINNEQFF. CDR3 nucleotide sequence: TGTGCCAGCAGTTATAGTAGCGGGAGTATAAACAATGAGCAGTTCTTC.

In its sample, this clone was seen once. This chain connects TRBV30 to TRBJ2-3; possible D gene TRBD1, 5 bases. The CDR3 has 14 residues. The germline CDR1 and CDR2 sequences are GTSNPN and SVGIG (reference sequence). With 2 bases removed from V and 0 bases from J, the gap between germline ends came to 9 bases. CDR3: CAWSKGVSTDTQYF. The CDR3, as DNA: TGTGCCTGGAGTAAAGGGGTTAGCACAGATACGCAGTATTTT. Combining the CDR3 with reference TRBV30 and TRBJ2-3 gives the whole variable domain SQTIHQWPATLVQPVGSPLSLECTVEGTSNPNLYWYRQAAGRGLQLLFYSVGIGQISSEVPQNLSASRPQDRQFILSSKKLLLSDSGFYLCAWSKGVSTDTQYFGPGTRLTVL.

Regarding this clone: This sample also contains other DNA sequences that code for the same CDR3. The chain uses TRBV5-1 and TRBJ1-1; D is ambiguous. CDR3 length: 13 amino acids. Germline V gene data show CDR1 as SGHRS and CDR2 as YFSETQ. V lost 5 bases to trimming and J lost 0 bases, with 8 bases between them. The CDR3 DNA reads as TGCGCCAGCAGTACCGGTCTGAACACTGAAGCTTTCTTT. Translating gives CASSTGLNTEAFF.

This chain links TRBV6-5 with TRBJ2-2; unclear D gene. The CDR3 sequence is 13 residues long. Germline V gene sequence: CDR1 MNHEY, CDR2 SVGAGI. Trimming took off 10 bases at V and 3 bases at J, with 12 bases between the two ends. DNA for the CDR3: TGTGCCACCTCCAACGGTTACACCGGGGAGCTGTTTTTT. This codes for CATSNGYTGELFF.

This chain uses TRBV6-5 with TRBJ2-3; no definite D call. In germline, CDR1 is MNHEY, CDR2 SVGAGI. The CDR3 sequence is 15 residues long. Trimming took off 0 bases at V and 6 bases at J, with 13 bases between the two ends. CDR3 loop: CASSYSSEVGDTQYF. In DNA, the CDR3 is TGTGCCAGCAGTTACTCGAGCGAGGTTGGGGATACGCAGTATTTT.

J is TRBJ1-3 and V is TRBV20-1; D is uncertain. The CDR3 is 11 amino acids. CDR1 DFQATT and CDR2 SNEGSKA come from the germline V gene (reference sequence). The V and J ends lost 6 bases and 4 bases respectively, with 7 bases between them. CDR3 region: CSARVGNTIYF. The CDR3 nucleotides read TGCAGTGCCCGGGTCGGAAACACCATATATTTT.

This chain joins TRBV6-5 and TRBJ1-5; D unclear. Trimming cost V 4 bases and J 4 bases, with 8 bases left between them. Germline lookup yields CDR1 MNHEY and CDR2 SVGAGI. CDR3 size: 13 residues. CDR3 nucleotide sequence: TGTGCCAGCAGTTTCAACGGGAATCAGCCCCAGCATTTT. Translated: CASSFNGNQPQHF.

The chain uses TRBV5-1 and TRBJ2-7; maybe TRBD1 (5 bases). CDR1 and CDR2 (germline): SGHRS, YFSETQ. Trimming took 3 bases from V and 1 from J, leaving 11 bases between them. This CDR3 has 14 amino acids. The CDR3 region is CASSWVQGSYEQYF. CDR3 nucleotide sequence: TGCGCCAGCAGCTGGGTGCAGGGTTCCTACGAGCAGTACTTC.

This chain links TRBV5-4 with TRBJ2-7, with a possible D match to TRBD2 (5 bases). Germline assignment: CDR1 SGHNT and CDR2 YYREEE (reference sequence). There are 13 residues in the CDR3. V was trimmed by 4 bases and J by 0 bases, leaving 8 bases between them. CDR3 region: CASSRGNSYEQYF. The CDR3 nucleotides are TGTGCCAGCAGCCGAGGGAACTCCTACGAGCAGTACTTC.

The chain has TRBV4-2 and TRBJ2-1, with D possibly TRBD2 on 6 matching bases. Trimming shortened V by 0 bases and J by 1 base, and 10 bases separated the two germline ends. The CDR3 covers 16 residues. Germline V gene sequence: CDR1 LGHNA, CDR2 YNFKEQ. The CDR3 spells CASSQDLGGSYNEQFF. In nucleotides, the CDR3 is TGTGCCAGCAGCCAAGATCTCGGGGGATCCTACAATGAGCAGTTCTTC.

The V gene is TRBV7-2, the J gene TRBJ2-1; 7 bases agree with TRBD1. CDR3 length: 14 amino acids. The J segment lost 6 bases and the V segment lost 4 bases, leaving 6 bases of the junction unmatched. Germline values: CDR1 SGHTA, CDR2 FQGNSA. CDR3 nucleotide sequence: TGTGCCAGCAGCTCCCCCAGGGGGAGCAATGAGCAGTTCTTC. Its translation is CASSSPRGSNEQFF.